The 12 T cell receptor beta chains reported below all come from one sample, sequenced in a study of blood T cells in healthy people across ages. Using a J-beta primer mix together with a sample-barcoded 5' primer, a second PCR was run for roughly 7 to 11 cycles. TCRdb reprocessed the 5' RACE reads with MiXCR, giving one entry per CDR3 protein. The sample contains about 1.4 million distinct CDR3 sequences, 45% to 70% of which appear only once. The sequenced sample consisted of blood. These TCRs come from a man aged 18 to 35 in good health.

This clonotype was seen a handful of times. V and J are TRBV6-5 and TRBJ2-7, with a tentative D call TRBD1 (6 bases). The CDR3 spans 14 residues. The V end lost 6 bases, the J end lost 5 bases, and 17 bases lay between the germline ends. From germline, CDR1 is MNHEY and CDR2 SVGAGI. CDR3 in amino acids: CASSPFQGRHEQYF. As DNA, the CDR3 is TGTGCCAGCAGCCCCTTCCAGGGGAGACACGAGCAGTACTTC.

The V and J genes are TRBV12-3 or TRBV12-4 and TRBJ2-1, with 7 bases aligning to TRBD1. The CDR3 runs 15 residues. Losses at the gene ends were 4 bases for V and 10 bases for J; bases not matched to a gene: 13. CDR3 sequence reads: CASSSSQTGSEEQFF. CDR3 DNA sequence: TGTGCCAGCAGTTCCTCTCAGACAGGGTCGGAAGAGCAGTTCTTC.

The gene calls are TRBV7-2 and TRBJ2-3, with D possibly TRBD1 on 6 matching bases. Germline V gives CDR1 SGHTA, CDR2 FQGNSA. CDR3 length: 16 residues. Trimming pared 2 bases from V and 0 bases from J, leaving 12 bases between. CDR3 sequence (DNA): TGTGCCAGCAGCTTATCTGGGGGCCCTAGCACAGATACGCAGTATTTT. Amino acid sequence: CASSLSGGPSTDTQYF.

V is TRBV7-9 and J is TRBJ2-1; 8 nucleotides match TRBD2. Germline assignment: CDR1 SEHNR and CDR2 FQNEAQ (reference sequence). This CDR3 is 14 amino acids long. Trimming cost V 7 bases and J 0 bases; bases outside gene matches: 2. The CDR3 is CASISGTSYNEQFF. Written as DNA, the CDR3 is TGTGCCAGCATTAGCGGGACCTCCTACAATGAGCAGTTCTTC.

This clonotype has just a few counts. This sequence joins TRBV4-3 and TRBJ1-2; no clear D gene. Germline-derived CDR1 and CDR2 are LGHNA and YSLEER. V was pared by 1 base and J by 1 base, with 7 bases between. The CDR3 consists of 14 residues. For the CDR3, the DNA is TGCGCCAGCAGCCAAGGGACGGATAACTATGGCTACACCTTC. Translation gives CASSQGTDNYGYTF.

The chain combines TRBV27 with TRBJ2-1; D call uncertain. In germline, CDR1 is MNHEY, CDR2 SMNVEV (reference sequence). The CDR3 is 14 residues long. Trimming cost V 5 bases and J 5 bases, with 13 bases left between them. The CDR3 is CASSPLGSNNEQFF. CDR3 DNA: TGTGCCAGCAGTCCGCTCGGGTCCAACAATGAGCAGTTCTTC.

This clonotype was seen more than once but under ten times. This sequence joins TRBV2 and TRBJ2-7, with D perhaps TRBD2 (6 bases). Germline CDR1 SNHLY, CDR2 FYNNEI. The CDR3 extends over 14 amino acids. Between the trimmed V and J ends, which lost 6 bases and 4 bases, there was a span of 16 bases. CDR3 protein: CASSPRDSEYEQYF. The CDR3 DNA follows: TGTGCCAGCAGCCCCCGGGACTCGGAATACGAGCAGTACTTC.

The chain joins TRBV21-1 to TRBJ1-1. TRBV21-1 is shown as a pseudogene. This CDR3 has 14 amino acids. CDR3 coding DNA: TGTGCCAGCAGCAAAGTTGGCGGGAACACTGAAGCTTTCTTT. Translating it yields CASSKVGGNTEAFF.

The chain couples TRBV25-1 to TRBJ2-1; D is possibly TRBD2 (6 bases). CDR3 length equals 15 residues. CDR1 is MGHDK and CDR2 is SYGVNS in the germline V gene. Trimming pared 4 bases from V and 10 bases from J, leaving 20 bases between. CDR3 DNA sequence: TGTGCCAGCAGTGGGGGTGGCGGAGGGGCTTTCGAGCAGTTCTTC. Residues: CASSGGGGGAFEQFF.

The CDR3: CATSDSGTGRYNEQFF. The CDR3 DNA follows: TGTGCCACCAGTGACTCCGGGACAGGACGCTACAATGAGCAGTTCTTC. The chain combines TRBV24-1 with TRBJ2-1, with TRBD1 matching over 8 bases. V lost 4 bases, J lost 3 bases, and 7 bases stayed unmatched. The CDR3 covers 16 residues. CDR1 and CDR2 (germline): KGHDR, SFDVKD.

This chain links TRBV20-1 with TRBJ2-1, with 9 bases matching TRBD1. V lost 0 bases to trimming and J lost 0 bases; unmatched junction nucleotides: 0. Per the germline V gene, CDR1 is DFQATT and CDR2 is SNEGSKA (reference sequence). CDR3 length equals 15 residues. The CDR3 loop reads CSARETGGSYNEQFF. The CDR3 region has the DNA TGCAGTGCTAGAGAGACAGGGGGCTCCTACAATGAGCAGTTCTTC.

V gene TRBV6-5 combines with J gene TRBJ2-7, with TRBD2 matching 11 bases. There are 14 residues in the CDR3. Germline assignment: CDR1 MNHEY and CDR2 SVGAGI. V gave up 4 bases and J gave up 4 bases; unmatched junction bases: 3. The chain's CDR3 is CASSSTSGMYEQYF. In DNA form, the CDR3 reads TGTGCCAGCAGTTCGACTAGCGGGATGTACGAGCAGTACTTC.